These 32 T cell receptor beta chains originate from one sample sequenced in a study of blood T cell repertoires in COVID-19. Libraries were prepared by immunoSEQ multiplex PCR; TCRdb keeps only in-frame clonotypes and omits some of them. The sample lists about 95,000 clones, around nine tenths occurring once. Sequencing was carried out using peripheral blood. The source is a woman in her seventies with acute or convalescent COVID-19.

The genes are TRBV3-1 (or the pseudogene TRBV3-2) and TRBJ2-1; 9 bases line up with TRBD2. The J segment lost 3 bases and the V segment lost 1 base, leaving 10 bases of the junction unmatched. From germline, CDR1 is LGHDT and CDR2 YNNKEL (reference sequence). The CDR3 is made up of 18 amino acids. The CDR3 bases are TGTGCCAGCAGCCAAGGATTTAGCGGGGGTTCCATCTACAATGAGCAGTTCTTC. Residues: CASSQGFSGGSIYNEQFF.

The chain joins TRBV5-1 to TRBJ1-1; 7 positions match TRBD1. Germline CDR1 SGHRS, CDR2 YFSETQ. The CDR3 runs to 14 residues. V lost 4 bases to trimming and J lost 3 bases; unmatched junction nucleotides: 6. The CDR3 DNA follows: TGCGCCAGCAGCCTTAGGACAGGCTACACTGAAGCTTTCTTT. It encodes CASSLRTGYTEAFF. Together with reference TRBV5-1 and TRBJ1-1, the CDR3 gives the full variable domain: KAGVTQTPRYLIKTRGQQVTLSCSPISGHRSVSWYQQTPGQGLQFLFEYFSETQRNKGNFPGRFSGRQFSNSRSEMNVSTLELGDSALYLCASSLRTGYTEAFFGQGTRLTVV.

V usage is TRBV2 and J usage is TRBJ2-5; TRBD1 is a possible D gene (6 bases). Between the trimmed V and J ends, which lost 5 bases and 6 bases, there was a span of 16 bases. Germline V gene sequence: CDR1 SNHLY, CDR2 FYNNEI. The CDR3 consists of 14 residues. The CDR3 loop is CASSTEQGRQTQYF. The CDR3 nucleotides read TGTGCCAGCAGTACCGAACAGGGAAGGCAGACCCAGTACTTC.

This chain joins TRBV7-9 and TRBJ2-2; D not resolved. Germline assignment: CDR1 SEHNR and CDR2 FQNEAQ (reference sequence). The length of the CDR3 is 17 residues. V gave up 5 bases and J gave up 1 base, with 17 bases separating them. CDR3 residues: CASSPGVANKNTGELFF. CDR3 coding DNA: TGTGCCAGCAGCCCGGGTGTAGCCAACAAGAACACCGGGGAGCTGTTTTTT.

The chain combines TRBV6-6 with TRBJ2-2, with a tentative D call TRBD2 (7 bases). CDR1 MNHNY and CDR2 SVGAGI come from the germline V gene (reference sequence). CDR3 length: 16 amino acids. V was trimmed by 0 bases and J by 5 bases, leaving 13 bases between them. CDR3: CASSYSGGGQTGELFF. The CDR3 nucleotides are TGTGCCAGCAGTTACTCTGGGGGGGGGCAAACCGGGGAGCTGTTTTTT.

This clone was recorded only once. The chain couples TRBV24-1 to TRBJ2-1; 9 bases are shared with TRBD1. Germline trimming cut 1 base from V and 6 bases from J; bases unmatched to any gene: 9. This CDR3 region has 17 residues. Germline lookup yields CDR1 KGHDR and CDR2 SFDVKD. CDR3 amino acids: CATSDFRGQGVSNEQFF. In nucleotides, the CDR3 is TGTGCCACCAGTGATTTTAGGGGACAGGGCGTCAGCAATGAGCAGTTCTTC.

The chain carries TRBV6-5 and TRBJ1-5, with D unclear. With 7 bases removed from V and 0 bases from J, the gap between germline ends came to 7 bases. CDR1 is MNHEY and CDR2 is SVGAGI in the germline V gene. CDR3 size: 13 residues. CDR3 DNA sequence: TGTGCCAGCAAACAGACTAGCAATCAGCCCCAGCATTTT. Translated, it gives CASKQTSNQPQHF.

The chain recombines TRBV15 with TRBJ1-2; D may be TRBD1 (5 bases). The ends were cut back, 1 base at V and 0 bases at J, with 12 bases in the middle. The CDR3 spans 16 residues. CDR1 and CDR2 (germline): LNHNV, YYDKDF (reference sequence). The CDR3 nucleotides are TGTGCCACCAGCAGAGGGGGGGGAACAGCTAACTATGGCTACACCTTC. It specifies CATSRGGGTANYGYTF.

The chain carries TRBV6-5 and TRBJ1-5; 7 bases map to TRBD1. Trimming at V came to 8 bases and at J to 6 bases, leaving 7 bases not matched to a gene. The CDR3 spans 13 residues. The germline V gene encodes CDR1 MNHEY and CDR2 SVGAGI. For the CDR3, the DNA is TGTGCCAGCCTATCAACAGGGGTTCAGCCCCAGCATTTT. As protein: CASLSTGVQPQHF.

CDR3 DNA sequence: TGTGCCAGCAGGGCGGGGGCAGATACGCAGTATTTT. Encoded protein: CASRAGADTQYF. The chain recombines TRBV6-5 with TRBJ2-3, with 7 bases identical to TRBD2. J lost 4 bases, V lost 6 bases, and 1 base had no gene match. The CDR3 loop spans 12 amino acids. Germline V gives CDR1 MNHEY, CDR2 SVGAGI.

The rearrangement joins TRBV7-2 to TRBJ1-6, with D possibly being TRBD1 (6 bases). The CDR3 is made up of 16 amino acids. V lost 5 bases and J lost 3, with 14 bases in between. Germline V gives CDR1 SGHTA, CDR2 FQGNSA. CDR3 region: CASSGQTGVYNSPLHF. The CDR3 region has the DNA TGTGCCAGCAGCGGCCAGACAGGTGTCTATAATTCACCCCTCCACTTT.

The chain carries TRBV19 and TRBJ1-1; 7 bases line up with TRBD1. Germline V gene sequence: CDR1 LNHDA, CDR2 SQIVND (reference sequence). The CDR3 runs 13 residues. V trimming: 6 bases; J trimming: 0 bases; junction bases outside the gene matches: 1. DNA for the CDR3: TGTGCCAGTAGAGGGACAGTGAACACTGAAGCTTTCTTT. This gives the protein CASRGTVNTEAFF. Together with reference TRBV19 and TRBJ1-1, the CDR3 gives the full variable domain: DGGITQSPKYLFRKEGQNVTLSCEQNLNHDAMYWYRQDPGQGLRLIYYSQIVNDFQKGDIAEGYSVSREKKESFPLTVTSAQKNPTAFYLCASRGTVNTEAFFGQGTRLTVV.

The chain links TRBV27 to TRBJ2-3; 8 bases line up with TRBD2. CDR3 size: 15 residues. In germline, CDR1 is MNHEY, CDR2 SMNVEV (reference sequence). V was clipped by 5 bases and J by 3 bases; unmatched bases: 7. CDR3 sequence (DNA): TGTGCCAGCAGTCGCCCCCGGGGGGGGACAGATACGCAGTATTTT. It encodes CASSRPRGGTDTQYF.

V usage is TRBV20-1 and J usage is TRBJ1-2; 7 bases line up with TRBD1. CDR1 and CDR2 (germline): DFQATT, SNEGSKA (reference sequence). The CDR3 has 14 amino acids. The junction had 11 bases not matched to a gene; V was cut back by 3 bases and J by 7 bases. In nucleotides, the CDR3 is TGCAGTGCTAGTGAAGGGGGCAGCTGGATTGGCTACACCTTC. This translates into CSASEGGSWIGYTF.

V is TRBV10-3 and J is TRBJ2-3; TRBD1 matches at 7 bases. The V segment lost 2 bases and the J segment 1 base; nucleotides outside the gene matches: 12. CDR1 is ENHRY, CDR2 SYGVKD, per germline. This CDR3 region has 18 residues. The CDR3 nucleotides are TGTGCCATCAGTGAGCCGGGATCAGGGGGTTTAGGCACAGATACGCAGTATTTT. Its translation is CAISEPGSGGLGTDTQYF.

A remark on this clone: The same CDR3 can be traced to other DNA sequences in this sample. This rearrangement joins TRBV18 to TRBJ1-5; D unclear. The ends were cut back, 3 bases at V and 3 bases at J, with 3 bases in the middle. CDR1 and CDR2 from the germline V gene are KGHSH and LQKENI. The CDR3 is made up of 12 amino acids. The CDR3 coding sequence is TGTGCCAGCTCACCTCTCAATCAGCCCCAGCATTTT. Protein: CASSPLNQPQHF.

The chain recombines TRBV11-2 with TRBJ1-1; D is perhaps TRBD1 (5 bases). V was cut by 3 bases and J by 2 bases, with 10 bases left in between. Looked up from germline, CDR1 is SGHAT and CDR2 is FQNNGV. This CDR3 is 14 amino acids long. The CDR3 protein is CASSFSGLNTEAFF. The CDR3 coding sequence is TGTGCCAGCAGCTTTTCAGGGCTTAACACTGAAGCTTTCTTT.

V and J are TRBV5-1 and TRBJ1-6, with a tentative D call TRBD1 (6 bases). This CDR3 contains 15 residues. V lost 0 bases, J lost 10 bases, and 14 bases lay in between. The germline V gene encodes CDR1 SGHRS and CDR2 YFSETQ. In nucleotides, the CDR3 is TGCGCCAGCAGCTTGGAATCAGGGGAAGTGTCACCCCTCCACTTT. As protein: CASSLESGEVSPLHF.

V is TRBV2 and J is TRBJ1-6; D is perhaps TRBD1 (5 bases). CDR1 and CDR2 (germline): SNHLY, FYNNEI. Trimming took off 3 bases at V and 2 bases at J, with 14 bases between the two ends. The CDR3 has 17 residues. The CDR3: CASSDYGGVPYNSPLHF. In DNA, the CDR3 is TGTGCCAGCAGTGACTATGGAGGGGTCCCCTATAATTCACCCCTCCACTTT.

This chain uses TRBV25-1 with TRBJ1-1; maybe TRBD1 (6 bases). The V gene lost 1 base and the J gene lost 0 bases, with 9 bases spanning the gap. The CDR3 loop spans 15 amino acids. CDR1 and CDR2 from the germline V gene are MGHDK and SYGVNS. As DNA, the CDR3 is TGTGCCAGCAGTGAATCCAGGGGCATGAACACTGAAGCTTTCTTT. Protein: CASSESRGMNTEAFF.

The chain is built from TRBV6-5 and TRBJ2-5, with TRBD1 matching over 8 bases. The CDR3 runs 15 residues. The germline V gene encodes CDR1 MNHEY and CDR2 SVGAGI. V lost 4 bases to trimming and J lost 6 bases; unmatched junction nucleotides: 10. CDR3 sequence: CASSSTGESRKTQYF. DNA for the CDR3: TGTGCCAGCAGTTCGACAGGGGAAAGCAGAAAGACCCAGTACTTC.

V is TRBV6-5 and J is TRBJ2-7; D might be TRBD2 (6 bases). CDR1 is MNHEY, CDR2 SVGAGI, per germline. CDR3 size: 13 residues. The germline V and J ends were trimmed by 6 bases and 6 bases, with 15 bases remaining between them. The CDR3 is CASRTAVGGEQYV. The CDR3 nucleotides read TGTGCCAGCAGAACGGCTGTGGGGGGCGAGCAGTACGTC.

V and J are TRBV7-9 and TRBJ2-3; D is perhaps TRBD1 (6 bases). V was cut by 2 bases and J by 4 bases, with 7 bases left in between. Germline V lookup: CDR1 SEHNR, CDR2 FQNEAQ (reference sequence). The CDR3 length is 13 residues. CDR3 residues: CASSLPGADTQYF. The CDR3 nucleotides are TGTGCCAGCAGCTTACCAGGGGCAGATACGCAGTATTTT.

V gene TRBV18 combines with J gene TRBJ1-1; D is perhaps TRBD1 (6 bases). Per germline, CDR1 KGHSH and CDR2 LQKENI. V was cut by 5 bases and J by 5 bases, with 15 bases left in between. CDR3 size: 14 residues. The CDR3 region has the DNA TGTGCCAGCTCAGTACAGGGAGAACAGACTGAAGCTTTCTTT. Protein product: CASSVQGEQTEAFF.

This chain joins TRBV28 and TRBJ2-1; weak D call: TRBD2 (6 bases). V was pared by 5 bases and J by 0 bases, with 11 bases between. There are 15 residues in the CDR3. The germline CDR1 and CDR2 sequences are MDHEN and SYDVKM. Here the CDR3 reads CASSLGGSSYNEQFF. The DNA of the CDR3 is TGTGCCAGCAGTCTTGGGGGGAGCTCCTACAATGAGCAGTTCTTC.

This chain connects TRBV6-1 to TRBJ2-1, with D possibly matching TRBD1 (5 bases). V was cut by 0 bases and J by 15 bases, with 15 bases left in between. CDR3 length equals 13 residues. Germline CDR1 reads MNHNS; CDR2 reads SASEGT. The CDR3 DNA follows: TGTGCCAGCAGTGAAGCGCTTAAAGGGGTGTGGTTCTTC. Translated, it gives CASSEALKGVWFF.

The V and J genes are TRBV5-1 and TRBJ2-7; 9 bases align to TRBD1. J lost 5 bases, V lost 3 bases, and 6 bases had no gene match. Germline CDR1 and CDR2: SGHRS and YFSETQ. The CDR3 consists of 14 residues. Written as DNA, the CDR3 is TGCGCCAGCAGCTCAGACAGGGGGATCCACGAGCAGTACTTC. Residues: CASSSDRGIHEQYF. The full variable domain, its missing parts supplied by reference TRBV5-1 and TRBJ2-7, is KAGVTQTPRYLIKTRGQQVTLSCSPISGHRSVSWYQQTPGQGLQFLFEYFSETQRNKGNFPGRFSGRQFSNSRSEMNVSTLELGDSALYLCASSSDRGIHEQYFGPGTRLTVT.

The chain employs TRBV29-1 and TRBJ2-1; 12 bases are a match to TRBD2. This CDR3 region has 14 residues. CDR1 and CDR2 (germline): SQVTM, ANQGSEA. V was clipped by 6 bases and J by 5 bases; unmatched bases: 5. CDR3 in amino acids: CSVLAGGPNNEQFF. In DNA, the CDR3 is TGCAGCGTGCTAGCGGGAGGGCCGAACAATGAGCAGTTCTTC.

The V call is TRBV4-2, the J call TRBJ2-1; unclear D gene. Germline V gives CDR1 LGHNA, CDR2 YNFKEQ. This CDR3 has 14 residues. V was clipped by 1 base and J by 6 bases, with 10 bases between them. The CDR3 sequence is CASSQALGLNEQFF. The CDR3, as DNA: TGTGCCAGCAGCCAAGCTCTGGGCCTCAATGAGCAGTTCTTC.

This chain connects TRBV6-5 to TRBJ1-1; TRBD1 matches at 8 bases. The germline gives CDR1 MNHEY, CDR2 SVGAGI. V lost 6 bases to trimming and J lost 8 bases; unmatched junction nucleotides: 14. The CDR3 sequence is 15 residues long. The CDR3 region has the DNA TGTGCCAGCAGATGGACAGGGTGGGGGGATGAGGAAGCTTTCTTT. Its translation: CASRWTGWGDEEAFF.

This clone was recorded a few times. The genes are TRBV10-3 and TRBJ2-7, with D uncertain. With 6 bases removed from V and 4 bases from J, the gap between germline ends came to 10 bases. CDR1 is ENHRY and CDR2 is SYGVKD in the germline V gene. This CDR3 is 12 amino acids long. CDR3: CAISTEIYEQYF. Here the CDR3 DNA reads TGTGCCATCAGCACAGAAATTTACGAGCAGTACTTC.

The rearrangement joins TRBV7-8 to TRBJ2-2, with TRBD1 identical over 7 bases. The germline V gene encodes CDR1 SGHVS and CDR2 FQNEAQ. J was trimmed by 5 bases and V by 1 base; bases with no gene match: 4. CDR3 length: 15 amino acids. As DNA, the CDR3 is TGTGCCAGCAGCTTAGTAGGGGGCGCAACCGGGGAGCTGTTTTTT. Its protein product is CASSLVGGATGELFF. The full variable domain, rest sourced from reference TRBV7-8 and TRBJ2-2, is GAGVSQSPRYKVAKRGQDVALRCDPISGHVSLFWYQQALGQGPEFLTYFQNEAQLDKSGLPSDRFFAERPEGSVSTLKIQRTQQEDSAVYLCASSLVGGATGELFFGEGSRLTVL.